Listed below are T cell receptor beta chains from one sample, sequenced in a study of blood T cell repertoires in COVID-19. Libraries were prepared by immunoSEQ multiplex PCR; TCRdb keeps only in-frame clonotypes and omits some of them. Among about 200,000 clones listed, about 81% were seen once. Sequencing was performed on peripheral blood. The source is a woman in her 70s with COVID-19, enrolled during active disease. Each CDR3 is given with its conserved first and last residue. A D gene is named only where the DNA matches it firmly. The size of a clone is reported for some rows only, either as once, few or many, or as a class for expanded clones.

clone size: NA; J gene: TRBJ1-3; D gene: NA; V gene: TRBV5-6; CDR3 protein: CASSFGRGMGNTIYF; CDR3 DNA: TGTGCCAGCAGCTTCGGCAGGGGTATGGGAAACACCATATATTTT
clone size: NA; J gene: TRBJ2-7; D gene: TRBD2; V gene: TRBV11-1; CDR3 protein: CASSQEGLADYEQYF; CDR3 DNA: TGTGCCAGCAGCCAAGAGGGACTAGCGGACTACGAGCAGTACTTC
clone size: NA; J gene: TRBJ2-3; D gene: NA; V gene: TRBV19; CDR3 protein: CASSAVTGPTDTQYF; CDR3 DNA: TGTGCCAGTAGCGCTGTAACAGGGCCCACAGATACGCAGTATTTT
clone size: NA; J gene: TRBJ2-3; D gene: NA; V gene: TRBV3-1/TRBV3-2; CDR3 protein: CASKPRRSTDTQYF; CDR3 DNA: TGTGCCAGCAAGCCTCGGCGGAGCACAGATACGCAGTATTTT
clone size: NA; J gene: TRBJ2-2; D gene: TRBD1; V gene: TRBV27; CDR3 protein: CASRSGTATGELFF; CDR3 DNA: TGTGCCAGCAGATCCGGGACAGCGACCGGGGAGCTGTTTTTT
clone size: NA; J gene: TRBJ2-1; D gene: NA; V gene: TRBV7-2; CDR3 protein: CASSLPKGNEQFF; CDR3 DNA: TGTGCCAGCAGCTTACCAAAGGGGAATGAGCAGTTCTTC
clone size: NA; J gene: TRBJ2-5; D gene: NA; V gene: TRBV2; CDR3 protein: CASSPHRMGRIGETQYF; CDR3 DNA: TGTGCCAGCAGTCCCCACCGTATGGGGAGAATAGGAGAGACCCAGTACTTC
clone size: once; J gene: TRBJ1-2; D gene: TRBD1; V gene: TRBV19; CDR3 protein: CASSTGQGFGYTF; CDR3 DNA: TGTGCCAGTAGTACCGGACAGGGCTTTGGCTACACCTTC
clone size: NA; J gene: TRBJ2-7; D gene: NA; V gene: TRBV27; CDR3 protein: CASSPERLANPDEQYF; CDR3 DNA: TGTGCCAGCAGTCCAGAACGGCTAGCAAACCCGGACGAGCAGTACTTC
clone size: NA; J gene: TRBJ2-1; D gene: NA; V gene: TRBV5-1; CDR3 protein: CASSGHPNHSYNEQFF; CDR3 DNA: TGCGCCAGCAGCGGACACCCTAACCACTCCTACAATGAGCAGTTCTTC
clone size: NA; J gene: TRBJ1-6; D gene: TRBD1; V gene: TRBV27; CDR3 protein: CASTSRMDRLSGNSPLHF; CDR3 DNA: TGTGCCAGCACCTCGAGGATGGACAGGCTGAGTGGTAATTCACCCCTCCACTTT
clone size: NA; J gene: TRBJ2-3; D gene: TRBD2; V gene: TRBV29-1; CDR3 protein: CSVEWASGRTDTQYF; CDR3 DNA: TGCAGCGTCGAATGGGCTAGCGGGAGAACAGATACGCAGTATTTT
clone size: NA; J gene: TRBJ2-2; D gene: NA; V gene: TRBV19; CDR3 protein: CASSIGAGWTGELFF; CDR3 DNA: TGTGCCAGTAGTATAGGGGCAGGGTGGACCGGGGAGCTGTTTTTT
clone size: NA; J gene: TRBJ1-6; D gene: NA; V gene: TRBV7-9; CDR3 protein: CASSLAHGEVLHF; CDR3 DNA: TGTGCCAGCAGCTTAGCGCATGGGGAGGTCCTCCACTTT
clone size: few; J gene: TRBJ2-7; D gene: NA; V gene: TRBV19; CDR3 protein: CASSRRPGLLPYEQYF; CDR3 DNA: TGTGCCAGTAGTAGGAGGCCGGGACTTCTCCCCTACGAGCAGTACTTC
clone size: once; J gene: TRBJ2-2; D gene: TRBD2; V gene: TRBV5-4; CDR3 protein: CASSLLAGGKTGELFF; CDR3 DNA: TGTGCCAGCAGCTTGTTAGCGGGAGGAAAGACCGGGGAGCTGTTTTTT
clone size: NA; J gene: TRBJ1-5; D gene: NA; V gene: TRBV4-1; CDR3 protein: CASSQELGQGRQPQHF; CDR3 DNA: TGCGCCAGCAGCCAAGAACTCGGGCAGGGAAGGCAGCCCCAGCATTTT
clone size: once; J gene: TRBJ1-3; D gene: NA; V gene: TRBV30; CDR3 protein: CAWSVLRQAGNTIYF; CDR3 DNA: TGTGCCTGGAGTGTCCTGAGACAGGCTGGAAACACCATATATTTT
clone size: NA; J gene: TRBJ1-1; D gene: NA; V gene: TRBV2; CDR3 protein: CASSEGLGTEAFF; CDR3 DNA: TGTGCCAGCAGTGAAGGACTGGGCACTGAAGCTTTCTTT
clone size: NA; J gene: TRBJ2-2; D gene: NA; V gene: TRBV2; CDR3 protein: CASRGRIANTGELFF; CDR3 DNA: TGTGCCAGCAGGGGGCGGATCGCGAACACCGGGGAGCTGTTTTTT
clone size: few; J gene: TRBJ2-1; D gene: TRBD1; V gene: TRBV5-1; CDR3 protein: CASKGQGLVGNEQFF; CDR3 DNA: TGCGCCAGTAAGGGACAGGGGTTGGTAGGCAATGAGCAGTTCTTC
clone size: NA; J gene: TRBJ1-2; D gene: NA; V gene: TRBV28; CDR3 protein: CASSLVRAGARNGYTF; CDR3 DNA: TGTGCCAGCAGTTTAGTGCGTGCGGGGGCCAGAAATGGCTACACCTTC